Shown below are 11 T cell receptor beta chains from a single sample sequenced in a study of blood T cell repertoires in COVID-19. Generated by immunoSEQ multiplex PCR, the TCRdb table keeps only in-frame clones and is missing some. Counted here are over 250,000 clones, over 75% occurring once; the ten biggest clones make up 2% to 3%. Sequencing was performed on peripheral blood. The receptors come from a woman between 45 and 65 years old with acute or convalescent COVID-19.

The chain has TRBV21-1 and TRBJ1-5; TRBD1 was called by the table and not checked on the DNA. TRBV21-1 constitutes a pseudogene. The CDR3 length is 18 residues. The CDR3: CASSKGNDGQLNNQPQHF. Written as DNA, the CDR3 is TGTGCCAGCAGCAAAGGGAATGATGGACAGCTCAACAATCAGCCCCAGCATTTT.

This chain connects TRBV28 to TRBJ1-1; the match to TRBD1 covers 7 bases. The CDR3 has 12 amino acids. Germline CDR1 is MDHEN and CDR2 is SYDVKM. The V gene end was trimmed by 6 bases and the J gene end by 4 bases; junction bases not matched to a gene: 2. The CDR3 sequence is CASRPGGTEAFF. DNA for the CDR3: TGTGCCAGCAGGCCAGGGGGCACTGAAGCTTTCTTT. The full variable domain, rest sourced from reference TRBV28 and TRBJ1-1, is DVKVTQSSRYLVKRTGEKVFLECVQDMDHENMFWYRQDPGLGLRLIYFSYDVKMKEKGDIPEGYSVSREKKERFSLILESASTNQTSMYLCASRPGGTEAFFGQGTRLTVV.

This chain uses TRBV12-3 or TRBV12-4 with TRBJ1-2; no clear D. V lost 8 bases to trimming and J lost 4 bases, with 14 bases between them. There are 13 residues in the CDR3. CDR3 loop: CASGYGPPYGYTF. The CDR3 DNA follows: TGTGCCAGCGGGTATGGGCCCCCCTATGGCTACACCTTC.

DNA of the CDR3: TGTGCCAGCAGCCAACGGGGATCTAGCAATCAGCCCCAGCATTTT. This translates into CASSQRGSSNQPQHF. The V call is TRBV16, the J call TRBJ1-5; D gene ambiguous. Per germline, CDR1 KGHSY and CDR2 FQNENV. With 2 bases removed from V and 0 bases from J, the gap between germline ends came to 8 bases. The CDR3 extends over 15 amino acids.

The chain joins TRBV7-3 to TRBJ2-3; no definite D call. With 5 bases removed from V and 1 base from J, the gap between germline ends came to 13 bases. The CDR3 runs 15 residues. Germline V CDR1 and CDR2: SGHTA, FQGTGA. The CDR3 loop reads CASSLRKTGTDTQYF. Written as DNA, the CDR3 is TGTGCCAGCAGCCTAAGAAAAACGGGCACAGATACGCAGTATTTT.

The chain uses TRBV5-1 and TRBJ2-3, with TRBD2 matching over 11 bases. Trimming took 2 bases from V and 9 from J; bases not matched to a gene: 5. Germline assignment: CDR1 SGHRS and CDR2 YFSETQ. The CDR3 has 14 amino acids. CDR3 in DNA: TGCGCCAGCAGCTTACTAGCGGGAGAAGGGACGCAGTATTTT. Encoded protein: CASSLLAGEGTQYF.

This chain links TRBV7-2 with TRBJ1-1, with a weak D call TRBD1 (6 bases). V was pared by 1 base and J by 7 bases, with 16 bases between. CDR1 and CDR2 (germline): SGHTA, FQGNSA. The CDR3 sequence is 15 residues long. CDR3 protein: CASSLDPGAWNEAFF. For the CDR3, the DNA is TGTGCCAGCAGCTTAGATCCAGGGGCCTGGAATGAAGCTTTCTTT.

A note on this clone: Relative to the germline gene, one junction end is altered; a read error may explain this. This chain joins TRBV19 and TRBJ1-2; 11 nucleotides agree with TRBD1. The V gene's germline CDR1 is LNHDA and CDR2 SQIVND (reference sequence). The CDR3 consists of 13 residues. The chain's CDR3 is CASSTLLGTGGYF. The CDR3, as DNA: TGTGCCAGTAGTACGCTCCTCGGGACAGGGGGTTACTTC.

The chain uses TRBV28 and TRBJ2-1, with 10 nucleotides matching TRBD2. Trimming removed 6 bases from V and 7 bases from J; junction bases left unmatched: 6. The length of the CDR3 is 14 residues. CDR1 and CDR2 (germline): MDHEN, SYDVKM. The CDR3 loop is CASRPGLATNEQFF. The CDR3 nucleotides are TGTGCCAGCAGGCCGGGACTAGCGACGAATGAGCAGTTCTTC.

J is TRBJ1-5 and V is TRBV9; D gene ambiguous. Between the trimmed V and J ends, which lost 4 bases and 11 bases, there was a span of 16 bases. The CDR3 runs to 13 residues. Germline-derived CDR1 and CDR2 are SGDLS and YYNGEE. For the CDR3, the DNA is TGTGCCAGCAGCCCCCGGGCCTCCGGGGCCCAGCATTTT. Translating it yields CASSPRASGAQHF.

This clone was counted between two and nine times. The sample contains more than one DNA sequence encoding this CDR3. The rearrangement links TRBV7-9 to TRBJ1-2; 11 bases match TRBD1. CDR1 and CDR2 (germline): SEHNR, FQNEAQ (reference sequence). The CDR3 loop spans 14 amino acids. The trim removed 6 bases at V and 4 bases at J, leaving 4 bases unmatched. The CDR3 DNA sequence: TGTGCCAGCAGTCTGGGACAGGGGGGCTATGGCTACACCTTC. This encodes CASSLGQGGYGYTF.